The clone carrying this TCR beta chain was counted a few times. Its target is not known. This record belongs to a study of cytomegalovirus exposure and HLA in healthy donors. Study-level points and caveats: The authors later found most CMV-associated TCR beta chains appeared HLA-restricted.

60 Vbeta and 13 Jbeta primers were used in PCR. Repertoires were generated with immunoSEQ multiplex PCR, while TCRdb's copy carries only in-frame clones and drops some. Of some 120,000 clones in the sample, around 83% were seen once. The CDR3 is 13 amino acids. V lost 0 bases and J lost 8; bases outside the gene matches: 0. Per the germline V gene, CDR1 is SGDLS and CDR2 is YYNGEE. Sequenced material: PBMCs. The V gene is TRBV9, the J gene TRBJ2-2; 8 bases fit TRBD2. This clonotype was sampled from a human donor in good health. The CDR3 loop is CASSVGLAGELFF. Here the CDR3 DNA reads TGTGCCAGCAGCGTAGGACTAGCGGGGGAGCTGTTTTTT.